This T cell receptor beta chain was recovered during a study of cytomegalovirus exposure and HLA in healthy donors. The PCR used 60 Vbeta and 13 Jbeta primers. Only in-frame clones appear in the TCRdb table, and some are missing; sequencing was by immunoSEQ multiplex PCR. Of 85,000 to 110,000 clones listed, more than 75% were seen once; the top ten hold 10%. V gave up 1 base and J gave up 1 base, with 15 bases separating them. This CDR3 is built from 17 residues. The germline gives CDR1 SGHRS, CDR2 YFSETQ. This clone showed up just once. The clonotype was recovered from a woman under 30 in good health and CMV-seropositive. Sequencing was carried out using PBMCs. The J gene is TRBJ2-4, the V gene TRBV5-1; the D gene is possibly TRBD2 (6 bases). The CDR3 spells CASSLSGLRRAKNIQYF. DNA for the CDR3: TGCGCCAGCAGCTTGTCGGGACTCCGGCGGGCCAAAAACATTCAGTACTTC.